The source of this TCR beta chain is a study of T cell responses to AZD1222 COVID-19 vaccine. Study-wide points: Two doses of AZD1222 preceded a rise in Spike-specific TCR breadth and depth. Donors, mostly white British, included more females; clonal diversity was possibly underestimated. Reports say nearly half of spike-specific TCRs go after unmutated variant regions.

The analysis combined second doses at about 4 or about 12 weeks. Clones were sequenced by immunoSEQ multiplex PCR, and TCRdb holds only the in-frame ones, with some missing. The sample contains more than 110,000 clones, 88% of which appear only once. The V gene's germline CDR1 is MNHEY and CDR2 SMNVEV (reference sequence). The CDR3 contains 17 residues. J gave up 5 bases and V 5 bases, and 13 bases lay outside the gene matches. As regards this clone: Its specificity is unknown.

The TCR was taken from an adult who received the AZD1222 COVID-19 vaccine. The material sequenced was peripheral blood, taken 28 days after the second AZD1222 dose. This chain links TRBV27 with TRBJ2-7, with TRBD2 matching over 12 bases. The CDR3 spells CASSPARPGLAGNEQYF. The CDR3 DNA sequence: TGTGCCAGCAGTCCCGCCCGGCCGGGACTAGCGGGCAACGAGCAGTACTTC.